The entry that follows covers one T cell receptor beta chain sequence. The specificity of this receptor is unknown. Base qualities are not provided; no much larger clone lies one nucleotide away. The roughly 39 donors, aged about 6 to 100 years, were systemically healthy Caucasian individuals from Russia. Ten milliliters of peripheral blood were drawn from each donor into EDTA-treated Vacutainer tubes. PBMCs were isolated by Ficoll-Paque density-gradient centrifugation, with at least 6 million obtained per sample. Total RNA was extracted from PBMCs with Trizol reagent, with at least 6 micrograms obtained per sample. The percentages of naive CD45RAhigh/CD27high T cells were determined by flow cytometry on a PBMC aliquot from every donor. The library was built by means of 5' RACE. Sequencing was performed on an Illumina HiSeq 2500. A second PCR of about 7 to 12 cycles was run with a J-beta primer mix and a sample-barcoded 5' primer. Each TCR beta cDNA molecule received a unique molecular identifier from a template-switch 5' adaptor carrying 12 random nucleotides. Each sample yielded at least 2.5 million CDR3-containing paired-end reads. The Mint cDNA synthesis kit, primed by a TRBC-specific oligonucleotide, was used to synthesize first-strand cDNA from all RNA. Following uracil-DNA glycosylase treatment, a first 18-cycle PCR with universal primers M1SS and BC2_uni_R was performed on all cDNA. The study's own analysis went as follows. For normalization, 1 million high-quality reads were randomly selected from each sample, with every read carrying a distinct molecular identifier. Instead of being binned into consensus sequences, reads with shared molecular identifiers were discarded. CDR3 identification, clonotype clustering and error correction used MiTCR with a Q25 quality threshold and the strictest error-elimination algorithm. A nonparametric unseen species model with Euler transformation was used to estimate lower-bound total TCR beta diversity. The public reads were reanalyzed by TCRdb: fastp trimming at Q25, MiXCR alignment, in-frame beta chains only. CDR3 protein duplicates are merged, each entry listing the most common genes and DNA. None of the V and J calls come from the authors' own analysis; TCRdb made them. The sample table lists about 1.6 million distinct CDR3 sequences, 30% to 40% of them with a count of one. The ten largest clonotypes hold roughly 10% of the sample.

The CDR3 covers 13 residues, taking in both the cysteine and the phenylalanine. The kept DNA is CDR3 alone, 39 bases in frame from the first base. CDR1 SEHNR and CDR2 FQNEAQ are derived from the germline V gene (reference sequence). The V and J ends are trimmed by 5 bases and 9 bases, leaving 16 bases between them. This entry is derived from a study of blood T cells in healthy people across ages (dated by TCRdb to between 2014 and 2017). Broadly, across the study: In model experiments, template switching captured roughly one uniquely barcoded TCR beta cDNA molecule for every two T cells. Age-related changes in TCR beta repertoire diversity were measured in the study by deep sequencing normalized with unique cDNA molecular identifiers. To avoid experimental bias, donors of different ages were randomly spread across the sequencing lanes. The donors were split into four age groups: young (average around 15 years), middle-aged (about 40), aged (around 67) and long-lived (about 74). For two donors (one aged 18 to 29 and one aged 80 or older), the study analyzed two additional independent replicas of 1 million unique cDNA reads from the same blood draw.

What the authors observed across the whole study: Because donor CMV infection status was unknown, age-related changes in expanded clonotypes were potentially confounded. Compared with the aged group, more naive CD4+ T cells, fewer expanded clones and increased TCR diversity were shown by the long-lived group, suggesting age selection. Total diversity estimates from one million sequenced T cells were considered lower bounds and underestimates. Bulk unsorted PBMC profiling prevented conclusive comparison of naive and antigen-experienced compartments. Observed TCR beta diversity correlated strongly with the percentage of naive T cells measured by flow cytometry. Observed TCR beta diversity per million T cells fell roughly linearly with age, and a significant reduction was already apparent by age around 44.

The clonotype originates from a woman in her twenties or thirties in good health. The chain couples TRBV7-9 to TRBJ1-1; TRBD1 is a possible D gene, resting on 5 matching bases. The sequenced sample consisted of blood. In nucleotides, the sequence is TGTGCCAGCAGCCCATCAATTAGGGGAAAAGCTTTCTTT. Its amino acids are CASSPSIRGKAFF.